Each of the 25 T cell receptor beta chains below was sequenced from the same sample in a study of Ad26.COV2.S vaccination and SARS-CoV-2 variants (dated by TCRdb to the early 2020s). The protocol used for the library was the immunoSEQ multiplex PCR assay. TCRdb re-hosts the immuneACCESS table, in-frame sequences only. Its copies lack some clones; in the studies checked, an unresolved V gene accounts for under half of them, and the cause for the rest is not known. The sample profile shows about 350,000 clones; 92% of them were found once. The ten largest clones represent about 3.9% of the sample. The time point label of this sample denotes: individuals recovered from natural SARS-CoV-2 infection. Sequencing used peripheral blood, obtained after recovery from COVID-19. Source of these receptors: a human donor who had recovered from COVID-19.

The chain recombines TRBV12-5 with TRBJ2-3, with 10 positions matching TRBD1. Per germline, CDR1 LGHNT and CDR2 FRNRAP. The junction had 6 bases not matched to a gene; V was cut back by 6 bases and J by 6 bases. The CDR3 totals 14 residues. This chain's CDR3 is CASGPGTGVDTQYF. The CDR3 region has the DNA TGTGCTAGTGGCCCCGGGACAGGGGTTGATACGCAGTATTTT.

This clone was counted once. This chain joins TRBV29-1 and TRBJ2-1; no clear D. This CDR3 has 11 residues. Germline V gives CDR1 SQVTM, CDR2 ANQGSEA. V was cut by 8 bases and J by 2 bases, with 7 bases left in between. The CDR3 DNA reads as TGCAGCCAGGCCACCTACAATGAGCAGTTCTTC. Translated: CSQATYNEQFF.

The chain combines TRBV6-6 with TRBJ2-5; the D gene is possibly TRBD2 (6 bases). Deletions cut 11 bases from V and 2 bases from J, with 15 bases between. Germline V gene data show CDR1 as MNHNY and CDR2 as SVGAGI (reference sequence). The CDR3 has 13 amino acids. This CDR3 is CASLGRGQETQYF. As DNA, the CDR3 is TGTGCCTCTTTGGGGCGGGGACAAGAGACCCAGTACTTC.

The chain recombines TRBV5-1 with TRBJ2-3, with 8 bases identical to TRBD1. The CDR3 sequence is 18 residues long. Germline CDR1 is SGHRS and CDR2 is YFSETQ. After removal of 5 bases from V and 0 bases from J, the junction contained 14 bases not matched to a gene. The CDR3 spells CASRPDRDSPTSTDTQYF. The DNA for the CDR3 is TGCGCCAGCAGACCGGACAGGGATTCCCCAACTAGCACAGATACGCAGTATTTT.

The CDR3 DNA sequence: TGTGCCAGCAGTCCGCGGGGGGGGAGAGGCTCACCCCTCCACTTT. As protein: CASSPRGGRGSPLHF. The genes are TRBV27 and TRBJ1-6, with D perhaps TRBD1 (5 bases). The ends were cut back, 5 bases at V and 10 bases at J, with 18 bases in the middle. The CDR3 spans 15 residues. CDR1 MNHEY and CDR2 SMNVEV come from the germline V gene (reference sequence).

The chain joins TRBV5-5 to TRBJ1-4, with D uncertain. Trimming removed 6 bases at V and 5 bases at J, with 8 bases between. This CDR3 region has 12 residues. Germline-derived CDR1 and CDR2 are SGHKS and YYEKEE (reference sequence). CDR3 coding DNA: TGTGCCAGCAACCGACCCAATGAAAAACTGTTTTTT. It codes for CASNRPNEKLFF.

The chain joins TRBV7-8 to TRBJ1-4; D remains unclear. V lost 5 bases and J 8 bases, leaving 18 bases between the germline ends. CDR3 length: 15 amino acids. CDR1 is SGHVS, CDR2 FQNEAQ, per germline. The DNA of the CDR3 is TGTGCCAGCAGCCCCTTTGAGCGGAGTACAGAAAAACTGTTTTTT. Translated, it gives CASSPFERSTEKLFF.

A word on this clone: Other DNA sequences from this sample encode an identical CDR3 as well. This chain uses TRBV18 with TRBJ2-2; D is uncertain. This CDR3 comprises 12 residues. Germline assignment: CDR1 KGHSH and CDR2 LQKENI. The V gene lost 2 bases and the J gene lost 3 bases, with 1 base spanning the gap. CDR3 sequence reads: CASSPDTGELFF. CDR3 coding DNA: TGTGCCAGCTCACCAGACACCGGGGAGCTGTTTTTT.

The chain carries TRBV3-1 (or the pseudogene TRBV3-2) and TRBJ2-3, with a weak D call TRBD2 (6 bases). Germline values: CDR1 LGHDT, CDR2 YNNKEL (reference sequence). The CDR3 is made up of 14 amino acids. V was shortened by 5 bases and J by 2 bases, with 11 bases between the two germline ends. The CDR3 here is CASSLASATDTQYF. CDR3 bases: TGTGCCAGCAGCTTGGCTAGCGCCACAGATACGCAGTATTTT.

The chain uses TRBV7-2 and TRBJ1-2; D is unclear. V lost 5 bases, J lost 7 bases, and 11 bases lay in between. Germline V CDR1 and CDR2: SGHTA, FQGNSA. The length of the CDR3 is 12 residues. The CDR3 DNA reads TGTGCCAGCAGCGACCTCTTACTTGGCTACACCTTC. This encodes CASSDLLLGYTF. The full variable domain, completed using reference TRBV7-2 and TRBJ1-2, is GAGVSQSPSNKVTEKGKDVELRCDPISGHTALYWYRQSLGQGLEFLIYFQGNSAPDKSGLPSDRFSAERTGGSVSTLTIQRTQQEDSAVYLCASSDLLLGYTFGSGTRLTVV.

The chain carries TRBV19 and TRBJ1-5, with unresolved D. The CDR3 consists of 14 residues. Germline CDR1 is LNHDA and CDR2 is SQIVND (reference sequence). With 6 bases removed from V and 0 bases from J, the gap between germline ends came to 9 bases. CDR3 DNA: TGTGCCAGTAGGACGGACTATAGCAATCAGCCCCAGCATTTT. Translation gives CASRTDYSNQPQHF. Supplemented by reference TRBV19 and TRBJ1-5, the full variable domain reads DGGITQSPKYLFRKEGQNVTLSCEQNLNHDAMYWYRQDPGQGLRLIYYSQIVNDFQKGDIAEGYSVSREKKESFPLTVTSAQKNPTAFYLCASRTDYSNQPQHFGDGTRLSIL.

With respect to this clone: Other DNA sequences in the sample encode the same CDR3. This chain connects TRBV9 to TRBJ2-3; no definite D call. Trimming removed 0 bases at V and 4 bases at J, with 3 bases between. The CDR3 covers 12 residues. CDR1 and CDR2 from the germline V gene are SGDLS and YYNGEE. CDR3 sequence: CASSVGADTQYF. The CDR3 region has the DNA TGTGCCAGCAGCGTAGGCGCAGATACGCAGTATTTT. The entire variable domain, with the rest obtained from reference TRBV9 and TRBJ2-3, is as follows: DSGVTQTPKHLITATGQRVTLRCSPRSGDLSVYWYQQSLDQGLQFLIQYYNGEERAKGNILERFSAQQFPDLHSELNLSSLELGDSALYFCASSVGADTQYFGPGTRLTVL.

J is TRBJ1-1 and V is TRBV19, with D maybe TRBD1 (5 bases). Trimming removed 7 bases from V and 5 bases from J, with 17 bases in between. This CDR3 spans 14 amino acids. The germline gives CDR1 LNHDA, CDR2 SQIVND (reference sequence). CDR3 sequence (DNA): TGTGCCAGTAACCAGGTGCGGGGACTGACTGAAGCTTTCTTT. Its protein is CASNQVRGLTEAFF.

The genes are TRBV5-8 and TRBJ1-1; D unclear. V was cut by 4 bases and J by 3 bases, with 10 bases left in between. Germline V gene data show CDR1 as SGHTS and CDR2 as YDEGEE. This CDR3 is 13 amino acids long. The CDR3: CASSTYKDTEAFF. CDR3 coding DNA: TGTGCCAGCAGCACTTATAAGGACACTGAAGCTTTCTTT.

The chain couples TRBV7-8 to TRBJ2-7; weak D call: TRBD1 (8 bases). This CDR3 is 16 amino acids long. From germline, CDR1 is SGHVS and CDR2 FQNEAQ. V lost 4 bases and J 3 bases, leaving 19 bases between the germline ends. The DNA for the CDR3 is TGTGCCAGCAGCTCGGACAGGGAGGGGGTTTTCTACGAGCAGTACTTC. Translation: CASSSDREGVFYEQYF.

The chain employs TRBV18 and TRBJ2-3; D call uncertain. From germline, CDR1 is KGHSH and CDR2 LQKENI. V lost 0 bases, J lost 0 bases, and 10 bases lay in between. The CDR3 is made up of 16 amino acids. CDR3 protein: CASSPPDTSSTDTQYF. DNA for the CDR3: TGTGCCAGCTCACCACCGGATACTTCTAGCACAGATACGCAGTATTTT.

The chain's CDR3 is CASSHHTDTQYF. The CDR3 coding sequence is TGCGCCAGCAGCCACCACACAGATACGCAGTATTTT. V usage is TRBV4-1 and J usage is TRBJ2-3, with D unresolved. The ends were cut back, 3 bases at V and 2 bases at J, with 3 bases in the middle. The CDR3 has 12 residues. Germline V gene sequence: CDR1 MGHRA, CDR2 YSYEKL.

This rearrangement joins TRBV5-8 to TRBJ2-3, with D unclear. In germline, CDR1 is SGHTS, CDR2 YDEGEE. V lost 4 bases and J lost 0, with 9 bases in between. The CDR3 has 14 residues. The CDR3 DNA is TGTGCCAGCAGCCCGCTTAGAAGCACAGATACGCAGTATTTT. It is translated as CASSPLRSTDTQYF.

The chain combines TRBV18 with TRBJ2-7; 7 bases are shared with TRBD1. The germline V gene has CDR1 KGHSH and CDR2 LQKENI. Trimming took 4 bases from V and 6 from J; bases not matched to a gene: 6. This CDR3 spans 13 amino acids. CDR3 protein: CASSQDRAGEQYF. DNA of the CDR3: TGTGCCAGCTCACAAGACAGGGCGGGCGAGCAGTACTTC.

The chain couples TRBV9 to TRBJ1-2, with D possibly TRBD1 on 5 matching bases. The CDR3 extends over 15 amino acids. Germline CDR1 and CDR2: SGDLS and YYNGEE. V was shortened by 3 bases and J by 4 bases, with 16 bases between the two germline ends. Here the CDR3 reads CASSASIMGGYGYTF. The CDR3 bases are TGTGCCAGCAGCGCCTCAATAATGGGGGGCTATGGCTACACCTTC.

The chain joins TRBV11-1 to TRBJ1-2, with 8 bases identical to TRBD1. Germline CDR1 and CDR2: SGHAT and FQDESV (reference sequence). CDR3 length equals 13 residues. Trimming cost V 5 bases and J 4 bases; bases outside gene matches: 3. The CDR3 sequence: CASSHGQGYGYTF. CDR3 DNA: TGTGCCAGCAGCCACGGACAGGGCTATGGCTACACCTTC. The variable domain in full, completed from reference TRBV11-1 and TRBJ1-2, reads EAEVAQSPRYKITEKSQAVAFWCDPISGHATLYWYRQILGQGPELLVQFQDESVVDDSQLPKDRFSAERLKGVDSTLKIQPAELGDSAMYLCASSHGQGYGYTFGSGTRLTVV.

The V call is TRBV13, the J call TRBJ1-2, with D possibly matching TRBD1 (6 bases). Germline CDR1 is PRHDT and CDR2 is FYEKMQ (reference sequence). This CDR3 is built from 14 residues. With 6 bases removed from V and 4 bases from J, the gap between germline ends came to 15 bases. The CDR3 coding sequence is TGTGCCAGCAGAAAGCAGGGGCGGGGCTATGGCTACACCTTC. Protein product: CASRKQGRGYGYTF.

The J gene is TRBJ1-2, the V gene TRBV7-6; the D is unclear. The CDR3 runs to 13 residues. The germline gives CDR1 SGHVS, CDR2 FNYEAQ. Trimming removed 3 bases at V and 3 bases at J, with 8 bases between. DNA for the CDR3: TGTGCCAGCAGCTTTGACGGCCACTATGGCTACACCTTC. As protein: CASSFDGHYGYTF. Full variable domain (missing parts from reference TRBV7-6 and TRBJ1-2): GAGVSQSPRYKVTKRGQDVALRCDPISGHVSLYWYRQALGQGPEFLTYFNYEAQQDKSGLPNDRFSAERPEGSISTLTIQRTEQRDSAMYRCASSFDGHYGYTFGSGTRLTVV.

The chain is built from TRBV6-2 or TRBV6-3 and TRBJ1-5; 11 bases align to TRBD1. The CDR3 totals 16 residues. Germline CDR1 is MNHEY and CDR2 is SVGEGT. V trimming: 2 bases; J trimming: 4 bases; junction bases outside the gene matches: 4. The CDR3 DNA follows: TGTGCCAGCAGTTACCCTGGACAGGGGGCAAATCAGCCCCAGCATTTT. Residues: CASSYPGQGANQPQHF.

The CDR3 loop is CASSLGTSSDTQYF. CDR3 bases: TGTGCCAGCAGCCTCGGGACTAGCTCTGATACGCAGTATTTT. This chain uses TRBV3-1 (or the pseudogene TRBV3-2) with TRBJ2-3; 9 bases line up with TRBD2. The junction had 5 bases not matched to a gene; V was cut back by 4 bases and J by 6 bases. CDR3 length: 14 amino acids. CDR1 and CDR2 from the germline V gene are LGHDT and YNNKEL (reference sequence).